This T cell receptor (beta chain) was recovered during a study of blood T cell repertoires in COVID-19 (dated by TCRdb to the early 2020s). About the investigation overall: Samples covering the acute and convalescent phases of COVID-19 were provided by collaborators in the United States, Italy and Spain. A freely available public database, intended as a resource for researchers studying the immune response to SARS-CoV-2, is where the repertoires were released. The prospective study material was composed of cDNA or gDNA derived from T cells, B-cell-depleted T cells, or PBMCs. The dataset comprised deeply sampled blood TCRbeta repertoires from subjects exposed to, actively infected with, or recovered from COVID-19. The samples were drawn from the first 160 participants of the ongoing ImmuneRACE study and from more than 1,000 subjects provided by 6 global collaborators. Where available, HLA class I and class II types were obtained from metadata supplied by the sample provider rather than from assay-based typing. The sample metadata nearly always contained a de-identified subject ID, COVID-19 status, age in years and sex. Overall results and qualifications from the work: How much clinical and demographic metadata was included differed by source and by participant, and the metadata was provided uncurated.

Enrolling through a virtual design, the prospective study's participants ranged in age from roughly 18 to 89 years and lived across roughly 24 United States geographic areas. To assign participants to cohorts, the prospective study relied on clinical history that participants themselves reported in a screening survey and a study questionnaire. Recovered participants in ImmuneRACE Cohort 3 were defined by two consecutive negative NP/OP PCR tests, clearance by a healthcare professional, or resolution of symptoms. Each participant in the prospective study had whole blood, serum and a nasopharyngeal or oropharyngeal swab collected by mobile phlebotomists. Participants in the prospective study had the option to provide additional blood draws and questionnaires over a roughly 2-month period. Before DNA extraction, prospective study blood samples were shipped either frozen or at room temperature. On this clone: No antigen is known for it. No qualities accompany the bases; no much larger clone lies one base away.

TCRbeta CDR3 regions were amplified from genomic DNA by means of the immunoSEQ Assay, a bias-controlled multiplex PCR. The study's processing was this. The number of nucleated cells in each sample was estimated from the amplification of reference gene primers within the assay. To quantify the absolute abundance of each unique TCRbeta CDR3 rearrangement, sequence reads were collapsed and filtered. For each sample, productive Simpson clonality was calculated by taking the square root of Simpson's diversity index across productive rearrangements. Not all clones reach the TCRdb copy of this immuneACCESS table, which keeps in-frame sequences only. Checked studies attribute under half of the gap to unresolved V genes and leave the rest unexplained. V, J and clone size reflect that table, while D and trimming were determined from the DNA. The sample data list 400,000 to 500,000 clones, and around 87% of these were observed just once. Approximately 1.8% of the sample lies in the top ten.

The TCR comes from a woman aged 40-49 years who had recovered from COVID-19. The sample consisted of PBMCs or T cells enriched from blood (not recorded which).

DNA sequence: TGTGCCACCAGTGGACAGCGGGAGTGGTTCTTC. It translates as CATSGQREWFF. This sequence uses TRBV24-1 and TRBJ2-1; TRBD2 agrees with 8 junctional bases. CDR1 and CDR2, per the germline V gene, are KGHDR and SFDVKD. The CDR3 holds 11 amino acids from the cysteine to the phenylalanine. Of the read, only the CDR3 DNA is kept; its 33 bases are in frame from base 1. Here V drops 5 bases and J drops 15 bases, and the junction holds 5 bases not matched to any gene.